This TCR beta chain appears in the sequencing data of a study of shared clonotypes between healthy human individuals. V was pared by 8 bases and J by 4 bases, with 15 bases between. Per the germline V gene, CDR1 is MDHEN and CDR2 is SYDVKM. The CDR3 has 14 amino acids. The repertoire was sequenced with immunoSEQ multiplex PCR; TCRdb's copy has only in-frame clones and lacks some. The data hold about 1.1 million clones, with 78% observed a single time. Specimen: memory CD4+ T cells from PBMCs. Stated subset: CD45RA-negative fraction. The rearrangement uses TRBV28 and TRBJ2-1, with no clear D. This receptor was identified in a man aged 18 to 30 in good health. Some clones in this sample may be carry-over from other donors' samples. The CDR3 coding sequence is TGTGCCAGCGGCCACATGGAAGCGTACAATGAGCAGTTCTTC. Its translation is CASGHMEAYNEQFF.